This T cell receptor beta chain was observed in a study of T cells after yellow fever vaccination. Study overall: It was SMART-Seq v4 Ultra Low Input that prepared the fractions with low cell numbers. Study outcomes and limitations: Subsequent to the booster, the majority of primary-vaccination clones reappeared (around 97% CD4, approximately 85% CD8). There was a possibility that FACS-sorted repertoires contained abundant clonotypes contaminating from the bulk population.

As concerns this clonotype: Antigen unknown.

As TCR cDNA was made by 5'RACE template switching, a universal primer site and UMIs were added. TCRdb redid the calling of the 5' RACE reads with MiXCR, one entry per CDR3 protein. The sample includes about 130,000 distinct CDR3 sequences, 8.9% seen only once; the top ten take 40%. Germline lookup yields CDR1 MNHEY and CDR2 SVGAGI. Trimming removed 3 bases from V and 5 bases from J; junction bases left unmatched: 12. The CDR3 runs 16 residues. This receptor was identified in a man between 18 and 29 years old who received the YFV17D yellow fever vaccine. This sample comprised CD8+ T cells sorted from PBMCs, obtained on the day of the yellow fever booster vaccination. This chain connects TRBV6-5 to TRBJ1-1; 7 bases agree with TRBD1. In nucleotides, the CDR3 is TGTGCCAGCAGTTATCGACAGGGCCCCGGGGGGACTGAAGCTTTCTTT. This translates into CASSYRQGPGGTEAFF.